These T cell receptor beta chains were read from a single sample in a study of cytomegalovirus exposure and HLA in healthy donors. Assay used: immunoSEQ multiplex PCR; TCRdb lists only in-frame clones, some missing. The table shows under 200,000 clones, with around 96% occurring only once. The sample comprised PBMCs. These receptors all come from a woman aged 18-29 years in good health and CMV-seronegative. CDR3s include the opening cysteine and the closing phenylalanine or tryptophan. D genes are given only for firm matches. The size of a clone is reported for some rows only, either as once, few or many, or as a class for expanded clones.

>NA|16|TRBV2|TRBD1|TRBJ2-2
TGTGCCAGCAAGGTGGGGCGACAGGGGGCGTTCGGGGAGCTGTTTTTT
CASKVGRQGAFGELFF
>NA|14|TRBV7-2|TRBD1|TRBJ2-5
TGTGCCAGCAGCTACGGGGACAGCCAAGAGACCCAGTACTTC
CASSYGDSQETQYF
>NA|13|TRBV2|TRBD1|TRBJ1-5
TGTGCCAGCAGTCCGGACAGGGACCAGCCCCAGCATTTT
CASSPDRDQPQHF
>NA|14|TRBV2|NA|TRBJ2-3
TGTGCCAGCAGTCCCAGGGCAGGGGCAGATACGCAGTATTTT
CASSPRAGADTQYF
>NA|14|TRBV5-1|NA|TRBJ2-3
TGCGCCAGCAGTCCGGCGGGTAGCGGAGATACGCAGTATTTT
CASSPAGSGDTQYF
>NA|13|TRBV7-2|NA|TRBJ2-7
TGTGCCAGCAGCCTACTAACGACCTACGAGCAGTACTTC
CASSLLTTYEQYF
>NA|14|TRBV4-1|NA|TRBJ2-2
TGCGCCAGCAGCCAAGAAAGGTGGAGCGGGGAGCTGTTTTTT
CASSQERWSGELFF
>NA|16|TRBV18|TRBD1|TRBJ2-7
TGTGCCAGCTCACGACTAAAAGGGACAGGAGAGTACGAGCAGTACTTC
CASSRLKGTGEYEQYF
>NA|17|TRBV7-2|TRBD2|TRBJ2-3
TGTGCCAGCAGCTTATCCCCCGGGGGGGCTACCACAGATACGCAGTATTTT
CASSLSPGGATTDTQYF
>NA|14|TRBV4-1|NA|TRBJ1-5
TGCGCCAGCAGCCAAGGGTTCGGGGTTCAGCCCCAGCATTTT
CASSQGFGVQPQHF
>NA|13|TRBV9|NA|TRBJ1-1
TGTGCCAGCAGCGTAGCTAGTGGATTTGAAGCTTTCTTT
CASSVASGFEAFF
>NA|15|TRBV27|NA|TRBJ2-3
TGTGCCAGCAGTCTAGGGGCAGGGAGCACAGATACGCAGTATTTT
CASSLGAGSTDTQYF
>NA|17|TRBV7-8|TRBD1|TRBJ2-7
TGTGCCAGCAGCTTAGGGTCCGGGACAGGGGACTCCTACGAGCAGTACTTC
CASSLGSGTGDSYEQYF
>NA|16|TRBV14|TRBD2|TRBJ2-5
TGTGCCAGCAGCCCAATCGGCGGGAGCCGACAAGAGACCCAGTACTTC
CASSPIGGSRQETQYF
>once|17|TRBV4-1|NA|TRBJ2-4
TGCGCCAGCAGCCAACCCCCGACAGGCCGGGCCAAAAACATTCAGTACTTC
CASSQPPTGRAKNIQYF
>NA|13|TRBV9|NA|TRBJ2-5
TGTGCCAGCGCCTACGGGGTTCAAGAGACCCAGTACTTC
CASAYGVQETQYF
>NA|15|TRBV10-1|TRBD1|TRBJ1-1
TGCGCCAGGGGGACAGGGGGAAGGCTTGGGCCTGAAGCTTTCTTT
CARGTGGRLGPEAFF
>NA|14|TRBV29-1|NA|TRBJ1-1
TGCAGCGTTGAAGAGGACAGCCCGAACACTGAAGCTTTCTTT
CSVEEDSPNTEAFF
>once|18|TRBV4-2|TRBD1|TRBJ2-7
TGTGCCAGCAGTCAAAACTACCTCTCGGGACAGGGTGCCTACGAGCAGTACTTC
CASSQNYLSGQGAYEQYF
>NA|11|TRBV6-5|NA|TRBJ1-2
TGTGCCAGCAGGGCCGCAAATGGCTACACCTTC
CASRAANGYTF
>NA|15|TRBV6-4|NA|TRBJ2-7
TGTGCCAGCAGTGACCCCCGACCCGGGGGTCTGAAGCAGTACTTC
CASSDPRPGGLKQYF
>few|14|TRBV18|TRBD1|TRBJ1-2
TGTGCCAGCTCACTCGGGACAGGAGATTATGGCTACACCTTC
CASSLGTGDYGYTF
>once|14|TRBV4-1|NA|TRBJ2-3
TGCGCCAGCAGCCATGCGGGGCTCACAGATACGCAGTATTTT
CASSHAGLTDTQYF
>NA|14|TRBV5-6|NA|TRBJ1-1
TGTGCCAGCAGCCCCCCGGAGGTGAACACTGAAGCTTTCTTT
CASSPPEVNTEAFF
>once|15|TRBV7-9|TRBD1|TRBJ2-5
TGTGCCAGCAGCCCGCGACAGGGCAGGGAGGAGACCCAGTACTTC
CASSPRQGREETQYF
>NA|16|TRBV7-2|NA|TRBJ2-5
TGTGCCAGCAGCTTAGCAGCGTCTTTACCCCAAGAGACCCAGTACTTC
CASSLAASLPQETQYF
>few|14|TRBV7-3|TRBD1|TRBJ2-7
TGTGCCAGCAGCGGACAGGGAATATCCTACGAGCAGTACTTC
CASSGQGISYEQYF
>NA|13|TRBV10-3|NA|TRBJ2-3
TGTGCCATCAGCGCGTTCAGCACAGATACGCAGTATTTT
CAISAFSTDTQYF
>NA|14|TRBV4-3|NA|TRBJ1-5
TGCGCCAGCAGCCAAGATCAAGGGAGTCAGCCCCAGCATTTT
CASSQDQGSQPQHF
>once|15|TRBV9|TRBD2|TRBJ2-1
TGTGCCAGCAGCTCTATTAGCGGGGGGGGAGGTGAGCAGTTCTTC
CASSSISGGGGEQFF
>NA|16|TRBV9|TRBD2|TRBJ2-2
TGTGCCAGCAGCGTAGGACTAGCGGGGGGGGCCGGGGAGCTGTTTTTT
CASSVGLAGGAGELFF
>NA|11|TRBV14|NA|TRBJ1-1
TGTGCCAGCAGCTACGGCACTGAAGCTTTCTTT
CASSYGTEAFF
>NA|16|TRBV7-9|TRBD2|TRBJ2-3
TGTGCCAGCTTAGCGGGGGGCGGGGCGCGCACAGATACGCAGTATTTT
CASLAGGGARTDTQYF
>once|13|TRBV4-3|NA|TRBJ2-5
TGCGCCAGCAGCCGGACAGTTGTAGAGACCCAGTACTTC
CASSRTVVETQYF
>NA|15|TRBV7-9|TRBD1|TRBJ2-7
TGTGCCAGCAGCTTAGCCGGACAGGGCGCCTACGAGCAGTACTTC
CASSLAGQGAYEQYF
>NA|14|TRBV18|NA|TRBJ2-7
TGTGCCAGCTCACCACCCGTCGGTACCTACGAGCAGTACTTC
CASSPPVGTYEQYF
>NA|15|TRBV6-5|TRBD1|TRBJ1-1
TGTGCCAGCAGTTACGTGGGACAGGGGAACACTGAAGCTTTCTTT
CASSYVGQGNTEAFF
>NA|15|TRBV6-4|NA|TRBJ2-3
TGTGCCAGCAGTGGAGGGTGGGGGGGCACAGATACGCAGTATTTT
CASSGGWGGTDTQYF
>NA|14|TRBV6-6|NA|TRBJ1-2
TGTGCCAGCAGTTCCCCGACAGTATTCTATGGCTACACCTTC
CASSSPTVFYGYTF
>NA|14|TRBV19|NA|TRBJ2-7
TGTGCCAGTAGGCGGAGGCCCGGAACCTACGAGCAGTACTTC
CASRRRPGTYEQYF
>NA|17|TRBV5-4|TRBD2|TRBJ2-1
TGTGCCAGCAGCGCCCTGCTGGCTAGCGGGGGAAACAATGAGCAGTTCTTC
CASSALLASGGNNEQFF
>NA|17|TRBV18|TRBD1|TRBJ2-2
TGTGCCAGCTCCATCTTGGGACAGGGGGCGAACACCGGGGAGCTGTTTTTT
CASSILGQGANTGELFF
>NA|14|TRBV4-1|TRBD2|TRBJ2-5
TGCGCCAGCAGCCAAGTCGGTAGGGGAGGGGCCCAGTACTTC
CASSQVGRGGAQYF
>NA|15|TRBV5-1|TRBD1|TRBJ2-3
TGCGCCAGCAGCCCGCGGACAGGGAGCACAGATACGCAGTATTTT
CASSPRTGSTDTQYF
>NA|13|TRBV5-1|NA|TRBJ1-1
TGCGCCAGCAGCTTCCCAGGGAACACTGAAGCTTTCTTT
CASSFPGNTEAFF